This T cell receptor beta chain was identified in a study of T cells after yellow fever vaccination. Study-wide results and limits: Subsequent to the booster, the majority of primary-vaccination clones reappeared (96% CD4, approximately 90% CD8).

The CDR3 runs to 14 residues. Trimming pared 0 bases from V and 6 bases from J, leaving 11 bases between. Germline assignment: CDR1 LNHNV and CDR2 YYDKDF (reference sequence). Production of TCR cDNA was by 5'RACE template switching, which also added a universal primer site and UMIs. TCRdb processed the 5' RACE reads anew with MiXCR; each CDR3 protein has one entry. This table holds roughly 49,000 distinct CDR3 sequences, roughly 7.3% found once. To note about this clonotype: Its antigen is unidentified.

The TCR was taken from a young man who received the YFV17D yellow fever vaccine. Sample: CD8+ T cells sorted from PBMCs, taken approximately 15 days after the first yellow fever vaccination. The chain employs TRBV15 and TRBJ1-1; maybe TRBD1 (5 bases). The chain's CDR3 is CATSRDRRGAEAFF. DNA of the CDR3: TGTGCCACCAGCAGAGATAGGAGGGGCGCTGAAGCTTTCTTT.